The text below deals with one T cell receptor (beta chain). Its antigen is still unknown. The record has no base qualities; no much larger clone is one base away. Sequencing was carried out with an Illumina NovaSeq 6000. TCRalpha and TCRbeta cDNA libraries were constructed by 5'RACE with constant-segment primers, with sample barcodes and unique molecular identifiers being introduced. Trizol reagent was used to extract RNA from every sample. The libraries were amplified in two PCR steps, and the second step added a second sample barcode and Illumina TruSeq adapters. Sequencing of the libraries was done on an Illumina NovaSeq, producing 2 x 150 bp paired-end reads. The paper's data handling went like this. Reads were demultiplexed and collapsed into UMI-guided consensus sequences with migec v1.2.7. Using mixcr v2.1.11, the UMI consensuses were aligned to TRA and TRB V and J templates and assembled into clonotypes. Expanded or contracted clonotypes were those called significant by both edgeR and NoisET, with noise models trained on biological replicates. edgeR calls used a false discovery rate-adjusted p below 0.01 and a log2 fold-change threshold of 1. As an exploratory analysis of dynamics, max-normalized trajectories of the 1000 most abundant clonotypes were examined by PCA with hierarchical clustering. Separately sequenced CD4+ and CD8+ repertoires were used to assign a CD4 or CD8 phenotype to each responding clone. TCRdb applied fastp at Q25 and MiXCR to the public reads, then kept only in-frame beta chains. Every distinct CDR3 protein forms one entry, paired with its most common genes and DNA. None of the V and J calls come from the authors' own analysis; TCRdb made them. The sample table holds hundreds of thousands of distinct CDR3 sequences, of which roughly 15% were seen once. The ten largest clones add up to 20% to 25% of the sample.

Reading the germline V gene gives CDR1 SGHTA and CDR2 FQGTGA. Including the terminal cysteine and phenylalanine, the CDR3 comprises 13 residues. Here the CDR3 DNA is all that survives: 39 bases in frame from base 1. The trim is 6 bases for V and 0 bases for J, with a gap of 9 bases between the germline ends. This sample is part of a study of T-cell memory formation after mild COVID-19 listed by TCRdb under 2021. As for the study more broadly: Most TCR sequence clusters were specific to one of the two donors. T-cell clones expanding and contracting after mild COVID-19 in a couple of donors were tracked by longitudinal TCRalpha and TCRbeta repertoire sequencing. The cohort comprised two young, previously healthy adult volunteers, one female and one male.

The research as a whole found: Some responding clones were found in pre-infection memory, which suggests that pre-existing cross-reactive memory T cells took part in the SARS-CoV-2 response. Only a couple of mild cases were covered by the study, and larger cohorts that include severe cases with pre-infection samples were considered necessary. Contracting CD4+ clones were located mainly in the CM and EM memory subsets, whereas CD8+ clones were found to be enriched in EMRA. From day 15 to 85, contracting clones showed balanced CD4/CD8 phenotypes, whereas a second wave of clones that expanded from day 15 to 37 leaned towards CD4+. The second-wave clones that peaked on day 37 were not confirmed to be SARS-CoV-2 specific.

Ficoll-Paque density gradient centrifugation was the method used to isolate PBMCs. The clonotype originates from a man younger than 30 who had mild COVID-19 (a few samples of this study predate the infection). The sample titles of this study are shuffled in the database, so cell type and time point are left out; the donor was told from shared clones. This receptor chain uses TRBV7-3 and TRBJ2-7, and possibly TRBD1, on 5 matching bases. The sequenced sample consisted of PBMCs or a T cell subset sorted from them (not recorded which). The CDR3 reads CASREGDSYEQYF. Here is the DNA: TGTGCCAGCAGAGAAGGGGACTCCTACGAGCAGTACTTC.